A selection of T cell receptor beta chains follows, all from one sample in a study of blood T cell repertoires in COVID-19. Repertoires were generated with immunoSEQ multiplex PCR, while TCRdb's copy carries only in-frame clones and drops some. The sample lists around 83,000 clones, more than 85% occurring once. Sequenced: peripheral blood. The receptor source for this set is a man at least 80 years old with active or convalescent COVID-19. CDR3s include the opening cysteine and the closing phenylalanine or tryptophan. The D gene is left open where the match is weak. Clone size, where shown, is once, few, many, or a class for clones that have expanded.

15 TRBJ2-3 TRBD2 TRBV9 . TGTGCCAGCAGCGCCACTAGCGGTAGCACAGATACGCAGTATTTT CASSATSGSTDTQYF
13 TRBJ2-5 TRBD1 TRBV7-2 . TGTGCCAGCAGAACAGGGGGAGGAGAGACCCAGTACTTC CASRTGGGETQYF
15 TRBJ1-5 . TRBV6-1 . TGTGCCAGCAGTGAGAGGGGGATTAGGGACCAGCCCCAGCATTTT CASSERGIRDQPQHF
15 TRBJ1-2 . TRBV6-5 few TGTGCCAGCACCGAGCCCAGGGGTGGTAACTATGGCTACACCTTC CASTEPRGGNYGYTF
16 TRBJ1-5 TRBD1 TRBV7-6 . TGTGCCAGCAGCTTAGAAGGGGGGACAGGGGGACAGCCCCAGCATTTT CASSLEGGTGGQPQHF
12 TRBJ2-3 . TRBV24-1 . TGTGCCACCGGGCCGGAAGGAGATACGCAGTATTTT CATGPEGDTQYF
16 TRBJ1-4 . TRBV7-9 . TGTGCCAGCAGCTTGGCCGGACAGCTTGTTAATGAAAAACTGTTTTTT CASSLAGQLVNEKLFF
15 TRBJ2-5 TRBD2 TRBV6-5 . TGTGCCAGCAGTCCTAGCGGGGGGGCCGGGGAGACCCAGTACTTC CASSPSGGAGETQYF
14 TRBJ1-2 . TRBV25-1 . TGTGCCAGCAGTGATTGGGGGGGAAACTATGGCTACACCTTC CASSDWGGNYGYTF
15 TRBJ1-5 . TRBV7-8 . TGTGCCAGCAGCCTTCAGGGCAATAGCAATCAGCCCCAGCATTTT CASSLQGNSNQPQHF
14 TRBJ1-4 . TRBV6-1 . TGTGCCAGCAGTGAAGGCCCAGCTAATGAAAAACTGTTTTTT CASSEGPANEKLFF
13 TRBJ2-5 . TRBV28 . TGTGCCAGCAGTTTACCAGGTCACGAGACCCAGTACTTC CASSLPGHETQYF
15 TRBJ2-3 TRBD2 TRBV5-1 few TGCGCCAGCAGCCCGGGACTAGGGCCCCCAGATACGCAGTATTTT CASSPGLGPPDTQYF
13 TRBJ1-1 . TRBV29-1 . TGCAGCGCCAAGGTCCGGGGGGACACTGAAGCTTTCTTT CSAKVRGDTEAFF
15 TRBJ1-5 TRBD1 TRBV15 . TGTGCCACCAGCATCGGACAGGGGGAATATCAGCCCCAGCATTTT CATSIGQGEYQPQHF
17 TRBJ1-5 . TRBV19 . TGTGCCAGTAGTACACCCCAGAGACAGGTTAGCAATCAGCCCCAGCATTTT CASSTPQRQVSNQPQHF
15 TRBJ1-1 TRBD1 TRBV5-6 . TGTGCCAGCAGCCCGAGGACAGGCCGGAACACTGAAGCTTTCTTT CASSPRTGRNTEAFF
14 TRBJ1-1 TRBD1 TRBV3-1/TRBV3-2 . TGTGCCAGCACCCGGACAGGGATGAACACTGAAGCTTTCTTT CASTRTGMNTEAFF
15 TRBJ1-2 . TRBV30 . TGTGCCTGGAGTTCAAAGGGCCTCCCGGGGTATGGCTACACCTTC CAWSSKGLPGYGYTF
12 TRBJ1-2 TRBD1 TRBV19 . TGTGCCAGTAGCACAGGGGGAGACGGCTACACCTTC CASSTGGDGYTF
14 TRBJ2-5 . TRBV5-4 . TGTGCCAGCAGCTCGAGGGGGGGAGGAGAGACCCAGTACTTC CASSSRGGGETQYF
19 TRBJ1-3 TRBD1 TRBV27 . TGTGCCAGCAGGGCTGGACAGGGTCTGGTCTCAGGGGATGGAAACACCATATATTTT CASRAGQGLVSGDGNTIYF
15 TRBJ2-3 . TRBV5-4 . TGTGCCAGCAGCGTTACAGGGTATCGCACAGATACGCAGTATTTT CASSVTGYRTDTQYF
14 TRBJ1-2 . TRBV7-9 . TGTGCCAGCAGCTTGGGGCAGGTGGACTATGGCTACACCTTC CASSLGQVDYGYTF
13 TRBJ2-2 . TRBV11-3 . TGTGCCAGCAGCTCAGGACAGTCCGGGTCGCTGTTTTTT CASSSGQSGSLFF
18 TRBJ1-1 TRBD1 TRBV6-1 once TGTGCCAGCAGTGAAACGGGCTGGACAGGGGGCAAGGGCACTGAAGCTTTCTTT CASSETGWTGGKGTEAFF
13 TRBJ1-2 TRBD1 TRBV19 . TGTGCCAGTATCCGGACAGGGAACTATGGCTACACCTTC CASIRTGNYGYTF
13 TRBJ1-5 . TRBV7-3 . TGTGCCAGCAGCTTATCATGGGGCCAGCCCCAGCATTTT CASSLSWGQPQHF
16 TRBJ2-5 . TRBV5-4 . TGTGCCAGCAGCTACGACTTGACAGTAGTACAAGAGACCCAGTACTTC CASSYDLTVVQETQYF
15 TRBJ2-5 TRBD1 TRBV28 . TGTGCCAGCAGCACCCCGGGACAGGGCCAAGAGACCCAGTACTTC CASSTPGQGQETQYF
16 TRBJ1-6 . TRBV9 few TGTGCCAGCAGCGGACCACAGGGAGCGCATAATTCACCCCTCCACTTT CASSGPQGAHNSPLHF
14 TRBJ2-5 . TRBV5-4 . TGTGCCAGCAGCTCTGGGAGGCGTCTAGAGACCCAGTACTTC CASSSGRRLETQYF
16 TRBJ1-1 TRBD1 TRBV15 . TGTGCCACCCGGGGACAGGGAGGCCGCCGAAACACTGAAGCTTTCTTT CATRGQGGRRNTEAFF
12 TRBJ2-1 . TRBV2 . TGTGCCAGCAGTGGGAGGCGGGCCGAGCAGTTCTTC CASSGRRAEQFF
15 TRBJ1-6 . TRBV3-1/TRBV3-2 . TGTGCCAGCAGCCAAGATTGGGGGCCCTATTCACCCCTCCACTTT CASSQDWGPYSPLHF
15 TRBJ2-3 TRBD2 TRBV5-4 . TGTGCCAGCAGTAGCGGGGGAGCTAGCACAGATACGCAGTATTTT CASSSGGASTDTQYF
15 TRBJ1-1 TRBD1 TRBV18 . TGTGCCAGCTCACCCACAGGGGGCGCTTACACTGAAGCTTTCTTT CASSPTGGAYTEAFF
14 TRBJ1-3 . TRBV5-1 . TGCGCCAGCAGCTTGGGTATCTCTGGAAACACCATATATTTT CASSLGISGNTIYF
15 TRBJ2-5 TRBD1 TRBV9 . TGTGCCAGCAGCGCCCTAGGGGGCGGACAAGAGACCCAGTACTTC CASSALGGGQETQYF
15 TRBJ1-5 . TRBV7-8 . TGTGCCAGCAGCTTGCGGCAGGGGATAGGACAGCCCCAGCATTTT CASSLRQGIGQPQHF
14 TRBJ2-3 . TRBV5-6 . TGTGCCAGCAGCTTGATACTAGCACGCGATACGCAGTATTTT CASSLILARDTQYF
13 TRBJ2-5 . TRBV25-1 . TGTGCCAGCAGTGTAAGGGGCCAAGAGACCCAGTACTTC CASSVRGQETQYF
16 TRBJ2-1 TRBD1 TRBV5-1 . TGCGCCAGCAGCTTGGCACTAGGACAGGGGAACGGCGAGCAGTTCTTC CASSLALGQGNGEQFF
15 TRBJ1-1 TRBD1 TRBV28 . TGTGCCAGCAGAGCGACCGGGACAGCGAACACTGAAGCTTTCTTT CASRATGTANTEAFF
20 TRBJ2-5 TRBD1 TRBV24-1 . TGTGCCACCAGTGATCCCCTTTCCTCTTGGGACAGGCCCTACCAAGAGACCCAGTACTTC CATSDPLSSWDRPYQETQYF
14 TRBJ1-2 . TRBV19 . TGTGCCAGTAGTATTATTGGGGGCGGCTATGGCTACACCTTC CASSIIGGGYGYTF
15 TRBJ1-6 . TRBV11-2 . TGTGCCAGCACCCCGGGAGGACAGTATAATTCACCCCTCCACTTT CASTPGGQYNSPLHF
15 TRBJ1-4 TRBD1 TRBV6-5 . TGTGCCAGCAGTTCCCTAGGGACAGGGCCTGAAAAACTGTTTTTT CASSSLGTGPEKLFF
17 TRBJ1-5 TRBD1 TRBV28 few TGTGCCAGCAGTTTCTGGAAACAGGGGGCCGGCAATCAGCCCCAGCATTTT CASSFWKQGAGNQPQHF
12 TRBJ2-1 TRBD2 TRBV7-9 once TGTGCCAGCAGCTTGGGACTAGCGGGACAGTTCTTC CASSLGLAGQFF
15 TRBJ1-3 . TRBV7-2 once TGTGCCAGCAGCCCCCCCGGGGTTCGGGGAAACACCATATATTTT CASSPPGVRGNTIYF
15 TRBJ1-5 TRBD1 TRBV18 . TGTGCCAGCTCACCCCGACAGGGGATAAATCAGCCCCAGCATTTT CASSPRQGINQPQHF
14 TRBJ1-4 TRBD1 TRBV24-1 . TGTGCCACCACCTCGACAGGGACTAATGAAAAACTGTTTTTT CATTSTGTNEKLFF
15 TRBJ1-5 . TRBV19 . TGTGCCAGTAGTATAAACAGGACCCCTAATCAGCCCCAGCATTTT CASSINRTPNQPQHF
12 TRBJ2-3 . TRBV2 . TGTGCCAGCAGGGAAGGCGGAGGGACGCAGTATTTT CASREGGGTQYF